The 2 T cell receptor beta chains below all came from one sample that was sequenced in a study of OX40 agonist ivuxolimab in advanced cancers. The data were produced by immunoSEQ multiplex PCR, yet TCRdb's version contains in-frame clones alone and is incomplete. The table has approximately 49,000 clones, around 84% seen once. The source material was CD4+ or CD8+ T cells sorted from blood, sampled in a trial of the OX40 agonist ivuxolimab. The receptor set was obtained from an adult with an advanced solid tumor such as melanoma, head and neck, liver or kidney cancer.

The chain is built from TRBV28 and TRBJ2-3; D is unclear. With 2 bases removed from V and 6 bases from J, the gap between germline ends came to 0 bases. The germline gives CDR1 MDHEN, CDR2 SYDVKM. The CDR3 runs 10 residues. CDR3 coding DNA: TGTGCCAGCAGTTTAGATACGCAGTATTTT. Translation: CASSLDTQYF.

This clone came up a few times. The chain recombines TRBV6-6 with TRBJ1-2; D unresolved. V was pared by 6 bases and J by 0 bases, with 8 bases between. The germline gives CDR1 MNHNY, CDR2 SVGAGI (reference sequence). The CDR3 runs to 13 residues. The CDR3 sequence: CASSYIANYGYTF. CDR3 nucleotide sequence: TGTGCCAGCAGCTACATTGCTAACTATGGCTACACCTTC.